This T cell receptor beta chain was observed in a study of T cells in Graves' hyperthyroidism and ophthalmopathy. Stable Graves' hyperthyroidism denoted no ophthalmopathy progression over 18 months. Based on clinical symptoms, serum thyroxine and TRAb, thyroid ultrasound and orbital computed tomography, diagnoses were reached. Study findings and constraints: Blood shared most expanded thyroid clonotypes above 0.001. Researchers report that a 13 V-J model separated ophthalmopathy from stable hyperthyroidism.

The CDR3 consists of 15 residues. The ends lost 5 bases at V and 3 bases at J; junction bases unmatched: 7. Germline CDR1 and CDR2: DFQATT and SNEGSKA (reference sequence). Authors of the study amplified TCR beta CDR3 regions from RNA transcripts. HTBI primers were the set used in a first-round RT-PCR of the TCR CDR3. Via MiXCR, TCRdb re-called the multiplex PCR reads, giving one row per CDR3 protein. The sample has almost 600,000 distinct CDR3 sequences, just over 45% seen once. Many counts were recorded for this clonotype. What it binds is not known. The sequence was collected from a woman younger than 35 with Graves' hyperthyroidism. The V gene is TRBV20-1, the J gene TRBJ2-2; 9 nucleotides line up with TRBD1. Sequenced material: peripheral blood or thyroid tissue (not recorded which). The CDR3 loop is CSALGTGRDTGELFF. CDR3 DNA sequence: TGCAGTGCTCTCGGGACAGGGCGAGACACCGGGGAGCTGTTTTTT.